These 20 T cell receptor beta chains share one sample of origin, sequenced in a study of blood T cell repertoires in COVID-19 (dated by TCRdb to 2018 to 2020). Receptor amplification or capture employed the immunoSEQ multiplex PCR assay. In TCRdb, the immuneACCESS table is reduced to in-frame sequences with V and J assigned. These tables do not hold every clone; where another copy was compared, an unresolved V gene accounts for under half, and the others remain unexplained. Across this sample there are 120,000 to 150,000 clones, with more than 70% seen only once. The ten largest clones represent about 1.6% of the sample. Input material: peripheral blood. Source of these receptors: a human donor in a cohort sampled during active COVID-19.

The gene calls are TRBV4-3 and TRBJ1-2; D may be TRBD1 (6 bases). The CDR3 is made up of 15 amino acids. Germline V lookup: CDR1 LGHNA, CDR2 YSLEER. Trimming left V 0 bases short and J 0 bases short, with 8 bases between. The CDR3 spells CASSQEQGANYGYTF. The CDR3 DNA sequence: TGCGCCAGCAGCCAAGAACAGGGCGCTAACTATGGCTACACCTTC.

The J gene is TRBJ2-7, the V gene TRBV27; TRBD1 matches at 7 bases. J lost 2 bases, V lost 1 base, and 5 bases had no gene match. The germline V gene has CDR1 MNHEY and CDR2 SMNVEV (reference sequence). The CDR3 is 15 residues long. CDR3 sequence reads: CASSLYAGGPYEQYF. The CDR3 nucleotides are TGTGCCAGCAGTTTATATGCAGGGGGTCCCTACGAGCAGTACTTC.

The CDR3 spells CATSDPGQGNNEQFF. CDR3 DNA sequence: TGTGCCACCAGTGATCCGGGACAGGGTAACAATGAGCAGTTCTTC. This chain uses TRBV24-1 with TRBJ2-1, with TRBD1 matching 9 bases. The ends lost 3 bases at V and 5 bases at J; junction bases unmatched: 4. This CDR3 has 15 amino acids. CDR1 is KGHDR, CDR2 SFDVKD, per germline.

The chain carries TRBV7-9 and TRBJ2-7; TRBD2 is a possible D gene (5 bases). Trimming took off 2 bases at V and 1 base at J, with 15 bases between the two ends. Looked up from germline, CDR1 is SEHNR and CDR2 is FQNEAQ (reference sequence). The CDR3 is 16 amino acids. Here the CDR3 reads CASSLKGWTPSYEQYF. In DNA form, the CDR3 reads TGTGCCAGCAGCTTAAAGGGCTGGACTCCATCCTACGAGCAGTACTTC.

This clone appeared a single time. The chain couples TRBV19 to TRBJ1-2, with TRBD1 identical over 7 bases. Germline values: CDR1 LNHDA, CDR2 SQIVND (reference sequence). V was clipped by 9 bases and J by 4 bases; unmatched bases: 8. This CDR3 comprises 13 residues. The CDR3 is CASRLQGIYGYTF. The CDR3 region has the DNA TGTGCCAGCCGATTACAGGGGATCTATGGCTACACCTTC.

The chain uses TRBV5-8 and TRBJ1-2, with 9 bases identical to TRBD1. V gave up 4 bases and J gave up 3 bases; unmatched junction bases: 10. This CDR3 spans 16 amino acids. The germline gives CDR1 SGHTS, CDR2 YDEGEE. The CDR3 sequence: CASSLDWTGADYGYTF. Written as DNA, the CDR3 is TGTGCCAGCAGCCTAGATTGGACAGGGGCGGACTATGGCTACACCTTC.

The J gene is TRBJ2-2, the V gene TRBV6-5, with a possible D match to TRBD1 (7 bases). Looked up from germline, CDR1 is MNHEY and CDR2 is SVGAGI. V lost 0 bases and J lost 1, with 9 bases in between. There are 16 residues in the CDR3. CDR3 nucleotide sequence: TGTGCCAGCAGTTACTCGCGGGACAGGAACACCGGGGAGCTGTTTTTT. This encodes CASSYSRDRNTGELFF.

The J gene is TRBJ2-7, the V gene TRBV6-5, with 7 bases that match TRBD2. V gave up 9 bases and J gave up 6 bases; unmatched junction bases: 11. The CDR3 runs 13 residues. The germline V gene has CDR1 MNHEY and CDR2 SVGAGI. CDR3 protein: CASKSRGGPEQYF. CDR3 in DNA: TGTGCCAGTAAAAGTAGGGGAGGGCCCGAGCAGTACTTC.

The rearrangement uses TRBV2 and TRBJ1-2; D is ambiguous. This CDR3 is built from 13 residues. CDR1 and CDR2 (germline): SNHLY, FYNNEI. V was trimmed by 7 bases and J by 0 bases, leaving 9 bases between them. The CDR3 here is CASIATANYGYTF. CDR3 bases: TGTGCCAGCATCGCCACGGCTAACTATGGCTACACCTTC.

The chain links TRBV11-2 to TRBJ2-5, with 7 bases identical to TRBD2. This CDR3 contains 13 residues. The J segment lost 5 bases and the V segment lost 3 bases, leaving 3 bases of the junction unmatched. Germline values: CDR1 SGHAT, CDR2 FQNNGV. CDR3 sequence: CASSFRGDETQYF. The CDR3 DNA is TGTGCCAGCAGCTTCCGGGGGGATGAGACCCAGTACTTC.

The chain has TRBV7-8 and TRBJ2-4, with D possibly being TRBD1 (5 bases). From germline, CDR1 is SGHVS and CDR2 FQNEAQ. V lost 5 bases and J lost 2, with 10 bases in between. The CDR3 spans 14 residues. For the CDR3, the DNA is TGTGCCAGCAGCCCAACAGGCTCCAAAAACATTCAGTACTTC. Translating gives CASSPTGSKNIQYF. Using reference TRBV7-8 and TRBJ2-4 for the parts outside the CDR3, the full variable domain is GAGVSQSPRYKVAKRGQDVALRCDPISGHVSLFWYQQALGQGPEFLTYFQNEAQLDKSGLPSDRFFAERPEGSVSTLKIQRTQQEDSAVYLCASSPTGSKNIQYFGAGTRLSVL.

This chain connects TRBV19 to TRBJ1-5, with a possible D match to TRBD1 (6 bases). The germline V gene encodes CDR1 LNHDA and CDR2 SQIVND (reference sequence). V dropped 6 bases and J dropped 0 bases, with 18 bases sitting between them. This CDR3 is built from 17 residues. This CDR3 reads CASRDPRGGDSNQPQHF. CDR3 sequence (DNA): TGTGCCAGTAGAGACCCCAGGGGAGGGGATAGCAATCAGCCCCAGCATTTT.

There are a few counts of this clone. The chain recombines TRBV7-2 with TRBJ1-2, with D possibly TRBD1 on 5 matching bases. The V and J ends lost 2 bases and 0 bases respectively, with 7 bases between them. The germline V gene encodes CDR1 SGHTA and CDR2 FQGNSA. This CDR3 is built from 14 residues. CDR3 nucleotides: TGTGCCAGCAGCTTACCAGGGTCTAACTATGGCTACACCTTC. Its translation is CASSLPGSNYGYTF.

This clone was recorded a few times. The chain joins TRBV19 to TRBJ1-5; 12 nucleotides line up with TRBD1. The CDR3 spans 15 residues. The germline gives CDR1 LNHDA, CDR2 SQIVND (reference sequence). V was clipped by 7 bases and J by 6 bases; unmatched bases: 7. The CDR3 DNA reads TGTGCCAGTAAATCCGGGACAGGGGGCCCTCAGCCCCAGCATTTT. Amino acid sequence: CASKSGTGGPQPQHF.

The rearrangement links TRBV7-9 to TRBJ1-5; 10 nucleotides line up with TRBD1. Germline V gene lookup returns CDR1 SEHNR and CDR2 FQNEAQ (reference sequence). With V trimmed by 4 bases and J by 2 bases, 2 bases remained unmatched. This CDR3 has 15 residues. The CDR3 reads CASSSDRGGNQPQHF. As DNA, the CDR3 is TGTGCCAGCAGCTCGGACAGGGGGGGCAATCAGCCCCAGCATTTT.

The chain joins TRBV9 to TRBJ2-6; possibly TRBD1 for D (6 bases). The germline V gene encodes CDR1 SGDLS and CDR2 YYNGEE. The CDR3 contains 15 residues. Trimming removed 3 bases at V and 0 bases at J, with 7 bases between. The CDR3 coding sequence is TGTGCCAGCAGCGCACAGGGCTCTGGGGCCAACGTCCTGACTTTC. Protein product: CASSAQGSGANVLTF.

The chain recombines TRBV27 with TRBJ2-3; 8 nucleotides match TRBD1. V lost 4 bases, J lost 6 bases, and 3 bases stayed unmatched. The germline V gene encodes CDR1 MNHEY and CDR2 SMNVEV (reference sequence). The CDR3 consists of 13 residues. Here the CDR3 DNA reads TGTGCCAGCAGTTGGACAGGGAGGGATACGCAGTATTTT. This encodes CASSWTGRDTQYF.

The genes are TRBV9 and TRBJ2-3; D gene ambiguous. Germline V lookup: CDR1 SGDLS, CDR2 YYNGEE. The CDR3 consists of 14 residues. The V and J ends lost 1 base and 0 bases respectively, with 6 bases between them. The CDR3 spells CASSVYFSTDTQYF. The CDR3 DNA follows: TGTGCCAGCAGCGTATACTTTAGCACAGATACGCAGTATTTT.

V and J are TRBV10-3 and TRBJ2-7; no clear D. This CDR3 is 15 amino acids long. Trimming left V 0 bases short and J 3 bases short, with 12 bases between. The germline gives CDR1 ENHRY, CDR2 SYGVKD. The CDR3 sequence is CAISESGRSGYEQYF. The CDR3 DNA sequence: TGTGCCATCAGTGAGTCCGGCCGGTCAGGCTACGAGCAGTACTTC.

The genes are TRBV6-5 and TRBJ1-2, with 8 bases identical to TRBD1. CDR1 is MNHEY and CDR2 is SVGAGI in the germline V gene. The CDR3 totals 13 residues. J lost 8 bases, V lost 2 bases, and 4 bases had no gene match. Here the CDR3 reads CASSYGQGLGYTF. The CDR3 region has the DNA TGTGCCAGCAGTTACGGACAGGGCCTCGGCTACACCTTC.